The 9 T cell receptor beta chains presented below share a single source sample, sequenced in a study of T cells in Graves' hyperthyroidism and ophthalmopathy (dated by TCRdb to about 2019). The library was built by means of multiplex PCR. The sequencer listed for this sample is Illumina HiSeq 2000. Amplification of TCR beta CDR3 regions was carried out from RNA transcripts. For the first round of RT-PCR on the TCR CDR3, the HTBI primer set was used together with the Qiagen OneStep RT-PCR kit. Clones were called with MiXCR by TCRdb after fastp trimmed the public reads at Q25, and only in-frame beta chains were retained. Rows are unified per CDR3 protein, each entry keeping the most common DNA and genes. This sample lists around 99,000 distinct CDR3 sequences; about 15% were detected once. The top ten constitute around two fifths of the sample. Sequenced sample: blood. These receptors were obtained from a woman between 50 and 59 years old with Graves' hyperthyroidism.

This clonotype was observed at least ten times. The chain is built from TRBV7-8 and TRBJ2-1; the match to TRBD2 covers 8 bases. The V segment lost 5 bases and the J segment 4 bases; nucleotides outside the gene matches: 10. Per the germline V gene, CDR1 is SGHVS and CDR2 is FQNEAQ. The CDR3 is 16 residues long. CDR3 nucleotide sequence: TGTGCCAGCAGCCCTCTGGTGGCTAGCGGGTACAATGAGCAGTTCTTC. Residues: CASSPLVASGYNEQFF.

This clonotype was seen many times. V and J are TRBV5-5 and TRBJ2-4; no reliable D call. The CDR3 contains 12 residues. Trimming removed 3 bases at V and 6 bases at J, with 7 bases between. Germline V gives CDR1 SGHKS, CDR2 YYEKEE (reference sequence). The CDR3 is CASSSHGNIQYF. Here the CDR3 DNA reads TGTGCCAGCAGCTCGCACGGAAACATTCAGTACTTC.

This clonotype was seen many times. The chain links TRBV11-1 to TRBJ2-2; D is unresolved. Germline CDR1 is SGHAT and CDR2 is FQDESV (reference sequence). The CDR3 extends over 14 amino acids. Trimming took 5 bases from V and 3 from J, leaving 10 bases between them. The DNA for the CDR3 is TGTGCCAGCAGCAGGGATTCGGACACCGGGGAGCTGTTTTTT. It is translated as CASSRDSDTGELFF.

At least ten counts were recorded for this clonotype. CDR3 amino acids: CATSRTAQPQHF. In nucleotides, the CDR3 is TGTGCCACCAGCAGGACAGCTCAGCCCCAGCATTTT. This chain uses TRBV15 with TRBJ1-5; possible D gene TRBD1, 5 bases. Germline loops: CDR1 LNHNV, CDR2 YYDKDF (reference sequence). The CDR3 extends over 12 amino acids. The germline V and J ends were trimmed by 3 bases and 6 bases, with 6 bases remaining between them.

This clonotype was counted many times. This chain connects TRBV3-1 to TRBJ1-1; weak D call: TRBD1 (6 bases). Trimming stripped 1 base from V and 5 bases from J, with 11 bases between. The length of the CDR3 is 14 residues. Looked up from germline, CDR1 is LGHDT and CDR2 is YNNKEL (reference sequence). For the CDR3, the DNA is TGTGCCAGCAGCCAAGTTGGCACAGGGACTGAAGCTTTCTTT. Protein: CASSQVGTGTEAFF.

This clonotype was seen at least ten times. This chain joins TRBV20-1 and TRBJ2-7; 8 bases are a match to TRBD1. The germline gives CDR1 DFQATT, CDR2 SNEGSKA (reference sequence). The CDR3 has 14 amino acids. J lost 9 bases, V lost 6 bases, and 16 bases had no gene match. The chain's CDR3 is CSAKGQGRSVRQYF. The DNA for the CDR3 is TGCAGTGCAAAAGGACAGGGTAGATCTGTTAGGCAGTACTTC.

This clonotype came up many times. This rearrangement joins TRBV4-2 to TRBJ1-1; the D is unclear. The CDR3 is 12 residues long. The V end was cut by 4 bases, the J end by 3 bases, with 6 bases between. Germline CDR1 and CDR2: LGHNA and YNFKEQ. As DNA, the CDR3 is TGTGCCAGCAGCCCTGGCTACACTGAAGCTTTCTTT. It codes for CASSPGYTEAFF.

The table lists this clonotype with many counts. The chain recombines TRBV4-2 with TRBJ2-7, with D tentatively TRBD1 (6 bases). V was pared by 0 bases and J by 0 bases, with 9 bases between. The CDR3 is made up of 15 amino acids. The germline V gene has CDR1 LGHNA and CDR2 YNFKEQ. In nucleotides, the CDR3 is TGTGCCAGCAGCCAAGACAGGGGATCCTCCTACGAGCAGTACTTC. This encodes CASSQDRGSSYEQYF.

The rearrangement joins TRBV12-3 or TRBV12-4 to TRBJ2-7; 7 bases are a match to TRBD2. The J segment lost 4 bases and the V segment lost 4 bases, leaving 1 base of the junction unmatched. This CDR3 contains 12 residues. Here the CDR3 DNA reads TGTGCCAGCAGTTGGGGGGGATACGAGCAGTACTTC. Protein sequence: CASSWGGYEQYF.